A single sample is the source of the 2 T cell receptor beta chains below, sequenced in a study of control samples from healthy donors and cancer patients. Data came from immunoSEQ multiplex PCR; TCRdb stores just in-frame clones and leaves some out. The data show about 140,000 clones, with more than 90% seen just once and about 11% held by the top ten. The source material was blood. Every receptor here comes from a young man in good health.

The CDR3 spells CASSYRGRDGREKLFF. DNA of the CDR3: TGTGCCAGCAGTTACCGCGGCAGGGACGGTCGCGAAAAACTGTTTTTT. The chain employs TRBV6-6 and TRBJ1-4; perhaps TRBD1 as D (5 bases). V gave up 2 bases and J gave up 8 bases, with 18 bases separating them. The germline CDR1 and CDR2 sequences are MNHNY and SVGAGI (reference sequence). This CDR3 spans 16 amino acids.

The CDR3 spells CASSRDQKNYGYTF. CDR3 in DNA: TGTGCCAGCAGCCGGGACCAAAAAAACTATGGCTACACCTTC. This sequence joins TRBV3-1 (or the pseudogene TRBV3-2) and TRBJ1-2; possible D gene TRBD1, 5 bases. The germline V gene encodes CDR1 LGHDT and CDR2 YNNKEL (reference sequence). Trimming removed 4 bases at V and 2 bases at J, with 11 bases between. The CDR3 spans 14 residues.